This T cell receptor beta chain was recovered during a study of blood T cell repertoires in COVID-19. Per the authors' pipeline: By means of reference gene primer amplification, nucleated cell counts were estimated. Sequencing was performed with immunoSEQ multiplex PCR; in TCRdb, only in-frame clones are kept and a portion is missing. The V and J calls and clone size come from that table; D and trimming were worked out from the DNA. This sample has under 200,000 clones, with just under 85% found just once. The CDR3 contains 14 residues. The V gene lost 3 bases and the J gene lost 8 bases, with 16 bases spanning the gap. Per germline, CDR1 MNHNS and CDR2 SASEGT.

Input material: peripheral blood. The chain uses TRBV6-1 and TRBJ1-1, with a weak D call TRBD1 (6 bases). The sequence came from a woman older than 75 with COVID-19, enrolled during active disease. The CDR3 DNA reads TGTGCCAGCAGTGAGCGGGCTTCTCAGGGGGAAGCTTTCTTT. The encoded protein is CASSERASQGEAFF.